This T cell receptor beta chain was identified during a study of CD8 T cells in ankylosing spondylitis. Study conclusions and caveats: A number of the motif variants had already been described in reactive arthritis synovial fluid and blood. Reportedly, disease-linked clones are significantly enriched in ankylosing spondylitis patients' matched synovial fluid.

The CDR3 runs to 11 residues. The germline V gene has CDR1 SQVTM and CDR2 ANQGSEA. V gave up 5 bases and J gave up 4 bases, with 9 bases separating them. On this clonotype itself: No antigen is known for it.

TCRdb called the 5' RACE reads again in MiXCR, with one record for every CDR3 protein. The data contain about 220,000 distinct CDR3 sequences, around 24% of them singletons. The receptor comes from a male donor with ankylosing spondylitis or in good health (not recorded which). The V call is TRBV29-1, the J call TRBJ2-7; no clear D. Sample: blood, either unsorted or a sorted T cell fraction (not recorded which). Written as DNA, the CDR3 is TGCAGCGTTCAGGCAGTTTACGAGCAGTACTTC. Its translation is CSVQAVYEQYF.